Presented here are 9 T cell receptor beta chains from one specimen sequenced in a study of identical twins. TCRdb itself ran the 5' RACE reads through MiXCR, one entry per CDR3 protein. This sample has 550,000 to 700,000 distinct CDR3 sequences, with roughly 9.5% found just once. These records were also assigned to another study, of yellow fever vaccine responses in identical twins.

Material for sequencing was PBMCs. The receptors originated from a woman in her late teens or twenties in good health.

In its sample, this clonotype was seen many times. J is TRBJ2-5 and V is TRBV7-9; the D is unclear. The CDR3 covers 14 residues. The germline V gene encodes CDR1 SEHNR and CDR2 FQNEAQ (reference sequence). Trimming took off 3 bases at V and 5 bases at J, with 13 bases between the two ends. CDR3 nucleotide sequence: TGTGCCAGCAGCTTTCTAGGTGGAGATGAGACCCAGTACTTC. Translating gives CASSFLGGDETQYF.

This clonotype was counted once. Possible read error: a much larger clone is one base away. The V call is TRBV5-1, the J call TRBJ2-5; TRBD2 agrees at 8 bases. The germline CDR1 and CDR2 sequences are SGHRS and YFSETQ. CDR3 length: 15 residues. CDR3 sequence (DNA): TGCGCCAGCAGCTTGGGAAGCGGGAGTCCAGAGGCCCAGTACTTC. Translating it yields CASSLGSGSPEAQYF. The full variable domain, with the rest looked up from reference TRBV5-1 and TRBJ2-5, is KAGVTQTPRYLIKTRGQQVTLSCSPISGHRSVSWYQQTPGQGLQFLFEYFSETQRNKGNFPGRFSGRQFSNSRSEMNVSTLELGDSALYLCASSLGSGSPEAQYFGPGTRLLVL.

This clonotype has only a few counts. J is TRBJ2-5 and V is TRBV18, with D maybe TRBD2 (5 bases). The germline V gene encodes CDR1 KGHSH and CDR2 LQKENI. This CDR3 spans 14 amino acids. The V gene lost 6 bases and the J gene lost 10 bases, with 21 bases spanning the gap. The CDR3 spells CASSDVGGGLVQYF. The CDR3, as DNA: TGTGCCAGCTCTGACGTGGGCGGAGGCCTGGTCCAGTACTTC.

This chain links TRBV10-1 with TRBJ2-1, with TRBD1 as a possible D gene (6 bases). Germline V gene sequence: CDR1 WNHNN, CDR2 SYGVQD (reference sequence). CDR3 length: 14 residues. Between the trimmed V and J ends, which lost 8 bases and 5 bases, there was a span of 16 bases. CDR3 sequence: CASSLGTTNNEQFF. The CDR3 coding sequence is TGCGCCAGCTCCCTAGGGACAACCAACAATGAGCAGTTCTTC.

A few counts support this clonotype. V is TRBV4-3 and J is TRBJ2-1; D remains unclear. This CDR3 is built from 15 residues. CDR1 is LGHNA, CDR2 YSLEER, per germline. The germline V and J ends were trimmed by 0 bases and 8 bases, with 14 bases remaining between them. This CDR3 reads CASSQELIDFDEQFF. CDR3 bases: TGCGCCAGCAGCCAAGAGCTTATAGATTTCGATGAGCAGTTCTTC.

This clonotype was observed a few times. The chain uses TRBV3-1 and TRBJ2-1, with D perhaps matching TRBD1 or TRBD2 (5 bases each). Germline V lookup: CDR1 LGHDT, CDR2 YNNKEL (reference sequence). The CDR3 extends over 13 amino acids. Trimming pared 0 bases from V and 7 bases from J, leaving 7 bases between. The chain's CDR3 is CASSQEWGNEQFF. Here the CDR3 DNA reads TGTGCCAGCAGCCAAGAATGGGGGAATGAGCAGTTCTTC.

V and J are TRBV5-1 and TRBJ2-1; possibly TRBD2 for D (7 bases). The CDR3 covers 15 residues. The germline V and J ends were trimmed by 0 bases and 9 bases, with 16 bases remaining between them. CDR1 and CDR2 from the germline V gene are SGHRS and YFSETQ. The CDR3 spells CASSLEGGPTGEQFF. The CDR3 region has the DNA TGCGCCAGCAGCTTGGAGGGGGGGCCTACAGGTGAGCAGTTCTTC. Drawing the rest from reference TRBV5-1 and TRBJ2-1, the complete variable domain is KAGVTQTPRYLIKTRGQQVTLSCSPISGHRSVSWYQQTPGQGLQFLFEYFSETQRNKGNFPGRFSGRQFSNSRSEMNVSTLELGDSALYLCASSLEGGPTGEQFFGPGTRLTVL.

The chain has TRBV6-5 and TRBJ2-5; D is perhaps TRBD1 (5 bases). The CDR3 spans 14 residues. Between the trimmed V and J ends, which lost 0 bases and 4 bases, there was a span of 9 bases. Germline values: CDR1 MNHEY, CDR2 SVGAGI. CDR3 sequence: CASSYSGVGETQYF. The DNA of the CDR3 is TGTGCCAGCAGTTACTCAGGGGTTGGAGAGACCCAGTACTTC.

This clonotype was counted only a few times. V gene TRBV20-1 combines with J gene TRBJ2-5; 9 bases are a match to TRBD2. CDR3 size: 16 residues. V gave up 1 base and J gave up 5 bases; unmatched junction bases: 11. CDR1 DFQATT and CDR2 SNEGSKA come from the germline V gene (reference sequence). CDR3 region: CSARAKRPAGGETQYF. The CDR3 DNA reads as TGCAGTGCTAGAGCTAAAAGACCAGCGGGAGGCGAGACCCAGTACTTC.